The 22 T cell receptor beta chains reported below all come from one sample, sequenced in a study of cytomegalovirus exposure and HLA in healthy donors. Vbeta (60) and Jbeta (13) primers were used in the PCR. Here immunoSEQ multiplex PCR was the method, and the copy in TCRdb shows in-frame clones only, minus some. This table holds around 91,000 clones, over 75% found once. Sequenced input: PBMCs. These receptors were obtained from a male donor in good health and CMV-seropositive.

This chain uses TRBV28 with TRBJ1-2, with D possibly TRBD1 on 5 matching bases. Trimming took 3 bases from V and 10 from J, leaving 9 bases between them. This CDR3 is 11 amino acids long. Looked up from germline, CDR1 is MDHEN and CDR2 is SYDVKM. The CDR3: CASSFSGFYTF. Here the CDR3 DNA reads TGTGCCAGCAGTTTCTCAGGGTTCTACACCTTC.

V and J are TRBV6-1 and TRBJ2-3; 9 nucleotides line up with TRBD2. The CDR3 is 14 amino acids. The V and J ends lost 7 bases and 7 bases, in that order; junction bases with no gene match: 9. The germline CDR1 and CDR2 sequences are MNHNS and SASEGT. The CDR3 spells CASTGAGGYYTQYF. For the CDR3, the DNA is TGTGCCAGCACAGGAGCGGGAGGATATTATACGCAGTATTTT.

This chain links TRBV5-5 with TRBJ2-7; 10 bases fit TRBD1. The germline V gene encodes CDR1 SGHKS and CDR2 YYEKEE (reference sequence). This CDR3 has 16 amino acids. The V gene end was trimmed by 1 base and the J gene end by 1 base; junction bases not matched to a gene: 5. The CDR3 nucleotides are TGTGCCAGCAGCTTGAGGGGGGGACAGGGGTCCTACGAGCAGTACTTC. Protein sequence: CASSLRGGQGSYEQYF. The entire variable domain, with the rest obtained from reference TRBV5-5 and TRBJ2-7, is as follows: DAGVTQSPTHLIKTRGQQVTLRCSPISGHKSVSWYQQVLGQGPQFIFQYYEKEERGRGNFPDRFSARQFPNYSSELNVNALLLGDSALYLCASSLRGGQGSYEQYFGPGTRLTVT.

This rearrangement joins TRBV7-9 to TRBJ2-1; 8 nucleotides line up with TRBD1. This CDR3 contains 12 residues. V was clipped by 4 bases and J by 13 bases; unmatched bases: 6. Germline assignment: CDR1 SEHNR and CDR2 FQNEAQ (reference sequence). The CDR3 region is CASSSGQARQFF. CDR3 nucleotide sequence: TGTGCCAGCAGCTCGGGACAGGCCAGACAGTTCTTC.

Here the CDR3 reads CASSLSYRVGEKLFF. The CDR3, as DNA: TGTGCCAGCAGTTTATCCTACAGGGTGGGGGAAAAACTGTTTTTT. The chain links TRBV28 to TRBJ1-4; weak D call: TRBD1 (6 bases). The CDR3 contains 15 residues. CDR1 is MDHEN, CDR2 SYDVKM, per germline. Trimming took off 1 base at V and 8 bases at J, with 14 bases between the two ends. Together with reference TRBV28 and TRBJ1-4, the CDR3 gives the full variable domain: DVKVTQSSRYLVKRTGEKVFLECVQDMDHENMFWYRQDPGLGLRLIYFSYDVKMKEKGDIPEGYSVSREKKERFSLILESASTNQTSMYLCASSLSYRVGEKLFFGSGTQLSVL.

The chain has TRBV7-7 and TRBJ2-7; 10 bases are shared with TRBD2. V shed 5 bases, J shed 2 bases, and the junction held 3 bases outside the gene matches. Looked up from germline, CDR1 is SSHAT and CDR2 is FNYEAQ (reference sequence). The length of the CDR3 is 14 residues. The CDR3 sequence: CASSTGTSAYEQYF. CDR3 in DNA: TGTGCCAGCAGCACCGGGACTAGCGCCTACGAGCAGTACTTC.

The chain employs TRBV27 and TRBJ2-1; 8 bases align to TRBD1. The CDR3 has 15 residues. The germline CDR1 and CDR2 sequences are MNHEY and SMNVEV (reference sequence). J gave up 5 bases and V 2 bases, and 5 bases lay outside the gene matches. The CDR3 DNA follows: TGTGCCAGCAGTTTAAGGGCAGGGGGCAACAATGAGCAGTTCTTC. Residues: CASSLRAGGNNEQFF.

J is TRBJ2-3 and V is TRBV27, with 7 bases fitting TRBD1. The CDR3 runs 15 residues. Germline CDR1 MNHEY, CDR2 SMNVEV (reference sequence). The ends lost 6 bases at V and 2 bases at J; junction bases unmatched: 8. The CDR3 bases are TGTGCCAGCAGGCCCCGGGACAGAGTCACAGATACGCAGTATTTT. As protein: CASRPRDRVTDTQYF.

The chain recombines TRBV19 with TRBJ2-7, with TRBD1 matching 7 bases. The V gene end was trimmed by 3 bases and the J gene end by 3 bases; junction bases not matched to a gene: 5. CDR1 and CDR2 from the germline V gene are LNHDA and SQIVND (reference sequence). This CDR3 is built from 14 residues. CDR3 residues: CASSMGTDVYEQYF. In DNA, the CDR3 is TGTGCCAGTAGTATGGGGACAGACGTCTACGAGCAGTACTTC. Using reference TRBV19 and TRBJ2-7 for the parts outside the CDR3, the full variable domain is DGGITQSPKYLFRKEGQNVTLSCEQNLNHDAMYWYRQDPGQGLRLIYYSQIVNDFQKGDIAEGYSVSREKKESFPLTVTSAQKNPTAFYLCASSMGTDVYEQYFGPGTRLTVT.

This CDR3 is CASNAGGRSNQPQHF. The CDR3 bases are TGTGCCAGCAATGCAGGGGGCAGAAGCAATCAGCCCCAGCATTTT. The chain has TRBV6-6 and TRBJ1-5; TRBD1 agrees at 8 bases. The CDR3 has 15 amino acids. V gave up 7 bases and J gave up 1 base; unmatched junction bases: 6. Germline-derived CDR1 and CDR2 are MNHNY and SVGAGI (reference sequence).

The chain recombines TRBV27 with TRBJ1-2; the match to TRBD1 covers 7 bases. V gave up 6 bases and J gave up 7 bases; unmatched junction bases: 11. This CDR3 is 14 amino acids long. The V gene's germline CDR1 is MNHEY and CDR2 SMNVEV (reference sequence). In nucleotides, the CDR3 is TGTGCCAGCAGCCCACGACAGGGTTATTCTGGCTACACCTTC. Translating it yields CASSPRQGYSGYTF.

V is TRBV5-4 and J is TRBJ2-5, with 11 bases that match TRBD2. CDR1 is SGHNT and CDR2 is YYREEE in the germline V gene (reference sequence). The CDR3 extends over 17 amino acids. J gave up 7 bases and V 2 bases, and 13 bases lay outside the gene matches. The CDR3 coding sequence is TGTGCCAGCAGCTTACTGGGACTAGCGGATCTGTCGGGGACCCAGTACTTC. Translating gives CASSLLGLADLSGTQYF.

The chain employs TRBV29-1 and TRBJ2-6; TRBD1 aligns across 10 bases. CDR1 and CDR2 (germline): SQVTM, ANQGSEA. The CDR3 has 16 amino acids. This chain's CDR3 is CTSRQGAVTGANVLTF. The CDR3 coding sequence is TGCACCAGTAGACAGGGGGCCGTAACTGGGGCCAACGTCCTGACTTTC.

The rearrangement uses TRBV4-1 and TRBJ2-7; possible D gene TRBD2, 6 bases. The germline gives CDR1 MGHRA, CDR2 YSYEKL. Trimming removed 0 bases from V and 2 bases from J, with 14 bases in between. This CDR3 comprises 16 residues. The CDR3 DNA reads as TGCGCCAGCAGCCAAGATGGGACTTGGGCAACCTACGAGCAGTACTTC. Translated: CASSQDGTWATYEQYF.

The CDR3 loop is CASSRRSGGTGELFF. The CDR3 DNA follows: TGTGCCAGCAGCCGACGGAGCGGGGGCACCGGGGAGCTGTTTTTT. The chain joins TRBV7-3 to TRBJ2-2; 8 nucleotides align to TRBD2. This CDR3 is built from 15 residues. CDR1 is SGHTA, CDR2 FQGTGA, per germline. V lost 5 bases, J lost 4 bases, and 6 bases stayed unmatched.

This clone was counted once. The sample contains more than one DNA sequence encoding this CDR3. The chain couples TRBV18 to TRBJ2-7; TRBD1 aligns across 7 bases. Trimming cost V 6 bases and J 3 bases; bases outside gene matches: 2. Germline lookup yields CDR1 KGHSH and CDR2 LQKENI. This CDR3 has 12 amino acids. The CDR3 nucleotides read TGTGCCAGCTCGCGACAGGGCTACGAGCAGTACTTC. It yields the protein CASSRQGYEQYF.

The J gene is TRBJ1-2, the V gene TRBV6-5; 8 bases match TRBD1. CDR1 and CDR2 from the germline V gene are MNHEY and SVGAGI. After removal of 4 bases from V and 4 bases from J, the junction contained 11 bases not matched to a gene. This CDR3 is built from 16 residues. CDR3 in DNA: TGTGCCAGCAGTTTACATGCAGGGGGCGAAAGCTATGGCTACACCTTC. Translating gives CASSLHAGGESYGYTF.

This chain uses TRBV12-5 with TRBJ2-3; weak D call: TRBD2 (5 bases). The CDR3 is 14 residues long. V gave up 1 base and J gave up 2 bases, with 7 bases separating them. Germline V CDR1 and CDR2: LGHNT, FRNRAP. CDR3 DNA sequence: TGTGCTAGTGGTTTGGGCGGGTCCACAGATACGCAGTATTTT. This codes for CASGLGGSTDTQYF. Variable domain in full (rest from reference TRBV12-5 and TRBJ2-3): DARVTQTPRHKVTEMGQEVTMRCQPILGHNTVFWYRQTMMQGLELLAYFRNRAPLDDSGMPKDRFSAEMPDATLATLKIQPSEPRDSAVYFCASGLGGSTDTQYFGPGTRLTVL.

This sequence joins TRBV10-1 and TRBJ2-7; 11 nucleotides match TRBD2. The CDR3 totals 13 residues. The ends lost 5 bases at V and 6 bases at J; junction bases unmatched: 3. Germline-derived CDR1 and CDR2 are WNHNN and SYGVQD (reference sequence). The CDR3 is CASSTSGSSEQYF. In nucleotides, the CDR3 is TGCGCCAGCAGTACTAGCGGGAGCAGCGAGCAGTACTTC.

CDR3 sequence reads: CASSAGLAGFTRDTGELFF. The CDR3 DNA reads as TGCGCCAGCAGCGCGGGACTAGCGGGCTTTACGCGTGATACCGGGGAGCTGTTTTTT. The rearrangement joins TRBV5-1 to TRBJ2-2; 12 nucleotides match TRBD2. The germline V gene encodes CDR1 SGHRS and CDR2 YFSETQ. V dropped 4 bases and J dropped 5; count of bases not matched to a gene: 15. This CDR3 is 19 amino acids long.

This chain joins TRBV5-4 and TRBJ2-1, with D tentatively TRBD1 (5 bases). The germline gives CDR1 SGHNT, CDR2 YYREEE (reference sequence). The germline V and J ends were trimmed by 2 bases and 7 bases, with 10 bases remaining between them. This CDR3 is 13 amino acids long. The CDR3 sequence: CASSFKGSNEQFF. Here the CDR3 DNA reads TGTGCCAGCAGCTTCAAGGGGTCTAATGAGCAGTTCTTC.

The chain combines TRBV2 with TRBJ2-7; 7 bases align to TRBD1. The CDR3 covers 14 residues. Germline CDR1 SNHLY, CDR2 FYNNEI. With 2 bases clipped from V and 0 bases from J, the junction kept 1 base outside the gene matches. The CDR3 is CASSEQGVSYEQYF. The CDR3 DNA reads TGTGCCAGCAGTGAACAGGGGGTCTCCTACGAGCAGTACTTC.